The clone carrying this T cell receptor beta chain was observed a few times. The record originates from a study of blood T cell repertoires in COVID-19. About the study: T cells, B-cell-depleted T cells, or PBMCs supplied cDNA or gDNA.

Original methodology: Estimation of nucleated cell counts was performed using reference gene primer amplification. Assay used: immunoSEQ multiplex PCR; TCRdb lists only in-frame clones, some missing. D and trimming come from the DNA, and the V and J calls and clone size come from that table. The sample contains 110,000 to 150,000 clones, 76% of which appear only once. This CDR3 contains 17 residues. Germline V gene sequence: CDR1 LNHDA, CDR2 SQIVND (reference sequence). The V and J ends lost 1 base and 2 bases respectively, with 17 bases between them. V usage is TRBV19 and J usage is TRBJ2-5; TRBD1 is a possible D gene (6 bases). The source is a man in his 60s with acute or convalescent COVID-19. The sequenced sample was peripheral blood. The CDR3 sequence is CASSIGQGILGQETQYF. Here the CDR3 DNA reads TGTGCCAGTAGTATAGGGCAGGGGATACTGGGGCAAGAGACCCAGTACTTC.